This TCR beta chain was documented in a study of CXCR3-negative and CXCR3-positive naive CD8 T cells. Broader study findings: Against CXCR3-negative naive cells, CXCR3-positive naive cells showed more hydrophobic TRB CDR3s.

Via 5' RACE with UMI labels, TRB cDNA libraries were prepared. TCRdb re-analyzed the 5' RACE reads; it lists each CDR3 protein once, without DNA. The sample is made up of approximately 96,000 distinct CDR3 sequences, and the top ten hold 0.85% to 1.4% of it. Regarding this clonotype: Its specificity is unknown.

The CDR3 is 15 amino acids. In germline, CDR1 is DFQATT, CDR2 SNEGSKA (reference sequence). Sample: naive CXCR3+ CD8+ T cells from blood. Subset of the sample: CD45RO-CCR7+CD27+CD95- naive CD8+ T cells expressing CXCR3 (TNR3+). The sequence came from a human donor in good health. Some clones in this sample may be carry-over from other donors' samples. V usage is TRBV20-1 and J usage is TRBJ2-5; TCRdb's assignment of TRBD2 cannot be checked, as there is no DNA. CDR3 residues: CSARDRAGVQETQYF.